These T cell receptor beta chains were read from a single sample in a study of T cell responses to AZD1222 COVID-19 vaccine. Profiled with immunoSEQ multiplex PCR; TCRdb holds only in-frame clones, not every one. This table holds some 140,000 clones, roughly 90% found once. The sample in question was peripheral blood, obtained on day 0 of AZD1222 vaccination. The receptors derive from an adult in good health. CDR3s include the opening cysteine and the closing phenylalanine or tryptophan. Each record gives: D gene, clone size, CDR3 length, V gene, J gene, CDR3 DNA, CDR3 protein. The D gene is left open where the match is weak. Clone size is given for some rows only: seen once, a few or many times, or a class if the clone is expanded.

>NA|NA|15|TRBV6-5|TRBJ1-5
TGTGCCAGCAGTTACCGGGGGTCCGGCAATCAGCCCCAGCATTTT
CASSYRGSGNQPQHF
>TRBD1|NA|15|TRBV9|TRBJ1-6
TGTGCCAGCAGCGTAGGGGACAGGGGCGAATCACCCCTCCACTTT
CASSVGDRGESPLHF
>TRBD2|NA|16|TRBV28|TRBJ2-7
TGTGCCAGCAGTCCCTCTACTAGCGGGAGCCTCTACGAGCAGTACTTC
CASSPSTSGSLYEQYF
>NA|NA|16|TRBV3-1/TRBV3-2|TRBJ2-3
TGTGCCAGCAGCCGAGATCCTGGGCAGTCCAAGGATACGCAGTATTTT
CASSRDPGQSKDTQYF
>NA|few|16|TRBV7-2|TRBJ2-3
TGTGCCAGCAGCCCCCCCCACAGGCGCTCCACAGATACGCAGTATTTT
CASSPPHRRSTDTQYF
>NA|NA|13|TRBV3-1/TRBV3-2|TRBJ1-2
TGTGCCAGCAGCCAATACGGGGTCTCTGGCTACACCTTC
CASSQYGVSGYTF
>NA|NA|16|TRBV18|TRBJ1-1
TGTGCCAGCTCACCACCGATAGGCCAGCTTCGGGGTGAAGCTTTCTTT
CASSPPIGQLRGEAFF
>TRBD2|NA|13|TRBV14|TRBJ2-3
TGTGCCAGCAGCCAAGATTGGACTAGCGGGAGGTATTTT
CASSQDWTSGRYF
>NA|NA|16|TRBV29-1|TRBJ2-1
TGCAGCGTTTCTCCCTACACGGGGCTAGCCAGCAATGAGCAGTTCTTC
CSVSPYTGLASNEQFF
>NA|NA|15|TRBV18|TRBJ1-4
TGTGCCAGCTCACCACCTCTACCGCCGAATGAAAAACTGTTTTTT
CASSPPLPPNEKLFF
>NA|once|16|TRBV28|TRBJ2-5
TGTGCCAGCAGGAGCATAGTAGGCCGGAATGGTGAGACCCAGTACTTC
CASRSIVGRNGETQYF
>NA|NA|12|TRBV25-1|TRBJ1-1
TGTGCCAGCACTCAAGGGAACACTGAAGCTTTCTTT
CASTQGNTEAFF
>NA|NA|17|TRBV21-1|TRBJ1-1
TGTGCCAGCAGCCCCCGGGATGGAGGGCCCTTGAACACTGAAGCTTTCTTT
CASSPRDGGPLNTEAFF
>TRBD1|NA|17|TRBV5-1|TRBJ1-6
TGCGCCAGCAGCTCCTTGGACAGGGGGTATCAGAATTCACCCCTCCACTTT
CASSSLDRGYQNSPLHF
>TRBD1|NA|15|TRBV7-9|TRBJ1-4
TGTGCCAGCAGCTTCGACAGGGCCGGTAATGAAAAACTGTTTTTT
CASSFDRAGNEKLFF
>NA|NA|15|TRBV3-1/TRBV3-2|TRBJ1-3
TGTGCCAGCAGTCCGTTTGGGGGGCCTGGAAACACCATATATTTT
CASSPFGGPGNTIYF
>NA|NA|13|TRBV27|TRBJ2-7
TGTGCCAGCAGCTACACATCTCGGACAGAACAGTACTTC
CASSYTSRTEQYF
>NA|NA|11|TRBV18|TRBJ2-1
TGTGCCAGCTCTCCTCGGGATGAGCAGTTCTTC
CASSPRDEQFF
>NA|NA|14|TRBV7-9|TRBJ1-6
TGTGCCAGCAGGCTTGGGGGGAAAGACTCACCCCTCCACTTT
CASRLGGKDSPLHF
>NA|NA|14|TRBV10-3|TRBJ1-1
TGTGCCATCCGGGCAGGGAGGCAGAACACTGAAGCTTTCTTT
CAIRAGRQNTEAFF
>NA|NA|16|TRBV19|TRBJ2-7
TGTGCCAGTAGTATAGGAGGCGGGACTCCCTCCTACGAGCAGTACTTC
CASSIGGGTPSYEQYF
>NA|NA|16|TRBV5-4|TRBJ1-1
TGTGCCAGCAGCTCCCCAATTGGGCAGGGACACCATGAAGCTTTCTTT
CASSSPIGQGHHEAFF